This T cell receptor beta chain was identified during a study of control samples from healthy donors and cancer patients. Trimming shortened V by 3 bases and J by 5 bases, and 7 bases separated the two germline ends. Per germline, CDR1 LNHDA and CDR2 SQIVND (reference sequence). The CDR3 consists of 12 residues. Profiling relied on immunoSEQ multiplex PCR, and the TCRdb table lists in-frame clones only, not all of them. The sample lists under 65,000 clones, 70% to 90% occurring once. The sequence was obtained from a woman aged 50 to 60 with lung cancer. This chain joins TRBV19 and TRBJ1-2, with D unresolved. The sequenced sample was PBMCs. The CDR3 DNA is TGTGCCAGTAGTATTCACGGGTATGGCTACACCTTC. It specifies CASSIHGYGYTF.